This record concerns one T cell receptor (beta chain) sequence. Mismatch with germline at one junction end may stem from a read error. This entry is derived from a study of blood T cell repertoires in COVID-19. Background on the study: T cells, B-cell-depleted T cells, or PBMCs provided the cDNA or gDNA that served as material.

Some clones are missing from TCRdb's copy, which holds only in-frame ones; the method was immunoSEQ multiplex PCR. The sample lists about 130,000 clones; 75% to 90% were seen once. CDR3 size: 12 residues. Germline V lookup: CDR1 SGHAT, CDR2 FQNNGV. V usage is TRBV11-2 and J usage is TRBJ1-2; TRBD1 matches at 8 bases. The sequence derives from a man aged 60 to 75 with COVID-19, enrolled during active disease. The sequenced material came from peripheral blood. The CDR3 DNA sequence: TGTGCCAGCAGCACCTCTGGACAGGGAGCGGGGTTC. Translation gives CASSTSGQGAGF.